The 12 T cell receptor beta chains below come from one sample, sequenced in a study of CD8 T cells in Susac syndrome. RNA was extracted with the RNeasy kit, and a quantity of about 0.45 to 1 ug was reverse transcribed using random hexamers. TCRdb ran MiXCR on the immunoSEQ multiplex PCR reads and lists one entry per CDR3 protein. The top ten hold around 0.29% of the sample, which has under 150,000 distinct CDR3 sequences, about 94% seen once. Specimen: CD8+ T cells from PBMCs. Every receptor here comes from a human donor in good health.

The V call is TRBV21-1, the J call TRBJ2-7; TRBD2, the table's D call, was not compared with the DNA. TRBV21-1 is a known pseudogene. The CDR3 is 14 amino acids. CDR3 DNA: TGTGCCAGCAGCCCCCTCCGGCAGGGCCACGAGCAGTACTTC. Translating gives CASSPLRQGHEQYF.

This clonotype was found once. DNA for the CDR3: TGTGCCAGCGGGGGACAGGGGGCGCTTACCTATGGCTACACCTTC. This codes for CASGGQGALTYGYTF. The rearrangement joins TRBV27 to TRBJ1-2; TRBD1 matches 12 bases. Germline loops: CDR1 MNHEY, CDR2 SMNVEV (reference sequence). The CDR3 runs to 15 residues. J gave up 4 bases and V 8 bases, and 8 bases lay outside the gene matches.

V and J are TRBV28 and TRBJ2-7; D remains unclear. With 5 bases removed from V and 4 bases from J, the gap between germline ends came to 6 bases. The CDR3 has 11 residues. Germline CDR1 reads MDHEN; CDR2 reads SYDVKM. CDR3 loop: CASSLQYEQYF. The CDR3 DNA follows: TGTGCCAGCAGTCTCCAGTACGAGCAGTACTTC.

The chain couples TRBV29-1 to TRBJ2-7; the match to TRBD1 covers 8 bases. CDR1 is SQVTM and CDR2 is ANQGSEA in the germline V gene. CDR3 length: 17 amino acids. Trimming at V came to 3 bases and at J to 4 bases, leaving 17 bases not matched to a gene. CDR3: CSVEEKVRGQVLYEQYF. CDR3 in DNA: TGCAGCGTTGAGGAGAAGGTTCGGGGACAGGTACTATACGAGCAGTACTTC.

This chain joins TRBV6-5 and TRBJ2-3; TRBD2 agrees at 8 bases. The V gene's germline CDR1 is MNHEY and CDR2 SVGAGI. This CDR3 spans 16 amino acids. After removal of 2 bases from V and 4 bases from J, the junction contained 8 bases not matched to a gene. CDR3 residues: CASSYHSGDSPDTQYF. The CDR3, as DNA: TGTGCCAGCAGTTACCATAGCGGGGATAGTCCAGATACGCAGTATTTT.

This clonotype was seen once. The V and J genes are TRBV4-1 and TRBJ2-7, with 9 positions matching TRBD1. V gave up 1 base and J gave up 1 base; unmatched junction bases: 2. This CDR3 is built from 15 residues. Germline CDR1 is MGHRA and CDR2 is YSYEKL. The CDR3 spells CASSQGTGESYEQYF. Here the CDR3 DNA reads TGCGCCAGCAGCCAAGGGACAGGGGAATCCTACGAGCAGTACTTC.

A note on this clonotype: The junction shows a germline mismatch at one end, possibly a read error. The CDR3 DNA sequence: TGTGCCAGCAGCATTCTAGCGGAGAGCTCCTACAATGAGCAGCTCTTC. Translated, it gives CASSILAESSYNEQLF. The genes are TRBV11-2 and TRBJ2-1; 7 bases align to TRBD2. Germline V gene data show CDR1 as SGHAT and CDR2 as FQNNGV. This CDR3 spans 16 amino acids. The entire variable domain, with the rest obtained from reference TRBV11-2 and TRBJ2-1, is as follows: EAGVAQSPRYKIIEKRQSVAFWCNPISGHATLYWYQQILGQGPKLLIQFQNNGVVDDSQLPKDRFSAERLKGVDSTLKIQPAKLEDSAVYLCASSILAESSYNEQLFGPGTRLTVL.

The chain recombines TRBV7-9 with TRBJ2-5; D is unresolved. This CDR3 contains 13 residues. Trimming stripped 5 bases from V and 0 bases from J, with 7 bases between. Germline CDR1 reads SEHNR; CDR2 reads FQNEAQ (reference sequence). CDR3 DNA sequence: TGTGCCAGCAGCAGGGCTAACCAAGAGACCCAGTACTTC. Its protein product is CASSRANQETQYF.

The J gene is TRBJ2-1, the V gene TRBV7-3; no reliable D call. The CDR3 sequence is 15 residues long. V lost 2 bases and J 1 base, leaving 9 bases between the germline ends. Germline CDR1 SGHTA, CDR2 FQGTGA. CDR3 bases: TGTGCCAGCAGCTTAGGGTACACGTCCTACAATGAGCAGTTCTTC. Translation: CASSLGYTSYNEQFF.

The chain joins TRBV28 to TRBJ2-7; no firm D call. CDR1 is MDHEN and CDR2 is SYDVKM in the germline V gene. The CDR3 totals 14 residues. Between the trimmed V and J ends, which lost 2 bases and 3 bases, there was a span of 11 bases. CDR3 DNA: TGTGCCAGCAGTTTAGAAGGCGAGTACTACGAGCAGTACTTC. This translates into CASSLEGEYYEQYF.

The chain links TRBV9 to TRBJ1-2; D gene unclear. The ends were cut back, 3 bases at V and 4 bases at J, with 13 bases in the middle. CDR1 and CDR2 from the germline V gene are SGDLS and YYNGEE. This CDR3 region has 14 residues. DNA of the CDR3: TGTGCCAGCAGCGGGAATTTGGACCCCTATGGCTACACCTTC. Translating it yields CASSGNLDPYGYTF.

The rearrangement joins TRBV27 to TRBJ2-1; 11 bases align to TRBD2. The CDR3 is 15 residues long. Germline CDR1 is MNHEY and CDR2 is SMNVEV (reference sequence). J gave up 4 bases and V 5 bases, and 4 bases lay outside the gene matches. CDR3 amino acids: CASSLTSGIYNEQFF. The CDR3 coding sequence is TGTGCCAGCAGTCTGACTAGCGGGATATACAATGAGCAGTTCTTC.